A single T cell receptor beta chain is shown here with its context. The CDR3 is 17 residues long. The germline gives CDR1 SGHAT, CDR2 FQNNGV. Trimming at V came to 5 bases and at J to 0 bases, leaving 7 bases not matched to a gene. This entry is derived from a study of blood T cell repertoires in COVID-19. The wider study: The United States, Italy and Spain were the sources of the acute and convalescent COVID-19 samples. Sources were T cells, B-cell-depleted T cells, or PBMCs; the material itself was cDNA or gDNA.

Repertoires were generated with immunoSEQ multiplex PCR, while TCRdb's copy carries only in-frame clones and drops some. The repertoire holds approximately 400,000 clones, with 81% as singletons. The chain links TRBV11-2 to TRBJ2-1; 10 bases map to TRBD1. Sequencing was performed on peripheral blood. The TCR originated in a human donor with acute or convalescent COVID-19. The donor label of this sample is uncertain. CDR3 coding DNA: TGTGCCAGCAGCAGACAGGGGGCCAGCCCCTCCTACAATGAGCAGTTCTTC. Its translation is CASSRQGASPSYNEQFF.